The sequence of this TCR beta chain was determined in a study of cytomegalovirus exposure and HLA in healthy donors. The PCR made use of 60 Vbeta and 13 Jbeta primers. Generated by immunoSEQ multiplex PCR, the TCRdb table keeps only in-frame clones and is missing some. This sample carries around 130,000 clones, more than 65% of them seen once, and the ten largest clones take over 2%. This clone was counted a single time. V lost 5 bases and J 2 bases, leaving 13 bases between the germline ends. Looked up from germline, CDR1 is SGHVS and CDR2 is FQNEAQ. The CDR3 has 14 amino acids. The sample comprised PBMCs. The clonotype comes from a woman in her fifties or sixties in good health and CMV-seropositive. The chain uses TRBV7-8 and TRBJ2-7; possible D gene TRBD2, 6 bases. The CDR3 loop is CASSIAGPAYEQYF. The CDR3 DNA reads TGTGCCAGCAGCATTGCGGGGCCTGCCTACGAGCAGTACTTC. The full variable domain, rest sourced from reference TRBV7-8 and TRBJ2-7, is GAGVSQSPRYKVAKRGQDVALRCDPISGHVSLFWYQQALGQGPEFLTYFQNEAQLDKSGLPSDRFFAERPEGSVSTLKIQRTQQEDSAVYLCASSIAGPAYEQYFGPGTRLTVT.